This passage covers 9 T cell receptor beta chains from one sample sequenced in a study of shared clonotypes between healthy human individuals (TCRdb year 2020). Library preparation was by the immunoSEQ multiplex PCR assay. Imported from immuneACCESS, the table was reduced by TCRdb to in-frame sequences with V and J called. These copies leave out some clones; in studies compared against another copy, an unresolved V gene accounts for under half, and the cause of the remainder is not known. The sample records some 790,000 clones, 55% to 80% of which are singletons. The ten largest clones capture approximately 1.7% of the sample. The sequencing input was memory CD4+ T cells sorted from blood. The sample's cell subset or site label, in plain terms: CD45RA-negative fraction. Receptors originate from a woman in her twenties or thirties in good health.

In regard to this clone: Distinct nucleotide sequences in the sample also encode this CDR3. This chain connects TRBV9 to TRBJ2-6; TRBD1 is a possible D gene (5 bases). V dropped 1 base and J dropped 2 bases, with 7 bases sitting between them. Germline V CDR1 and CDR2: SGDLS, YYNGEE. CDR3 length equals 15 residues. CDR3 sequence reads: CASSVQGAGANVLTF. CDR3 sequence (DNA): TGTGCCAGCAGCGTACAAGGGGCTGGGGCCAACGTCCTGACTTTC.

CDR3 coding DNA: TGTGCCAGCAGCTTAGGCACATTCTCTGGGGCCAACGTCCTGACTTTC. Its protein is CASSLGTFSGANVLTF. The chain uses TRBV11-3 and TRBJ2-6, with no clear D. Trimming cost V 1 base and J 0 bases, with 7 bases left between them. The CDR3 runs to 16 residues. From germline, CDR1 is SGHNT and CDR2 YENEEA.

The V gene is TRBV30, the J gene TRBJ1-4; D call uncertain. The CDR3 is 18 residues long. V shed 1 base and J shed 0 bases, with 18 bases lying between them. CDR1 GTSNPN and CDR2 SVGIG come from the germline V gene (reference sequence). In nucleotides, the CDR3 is TGTGCCTGGAGTGGCTCCTCCTTAACCCGAGCAACTAATGAAAAACTGTTTTTT. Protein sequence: CAWSGSSLTRATNEKLFF.

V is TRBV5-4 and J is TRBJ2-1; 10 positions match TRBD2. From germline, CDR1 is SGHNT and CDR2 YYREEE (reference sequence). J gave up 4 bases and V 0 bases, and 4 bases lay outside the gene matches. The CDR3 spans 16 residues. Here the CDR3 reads CASSLVWTSGYNEQFF. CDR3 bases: TGTGCCAGCAGCTTGGTGTGGACTAGCGGATACAATGAGCAGTTCTTC.

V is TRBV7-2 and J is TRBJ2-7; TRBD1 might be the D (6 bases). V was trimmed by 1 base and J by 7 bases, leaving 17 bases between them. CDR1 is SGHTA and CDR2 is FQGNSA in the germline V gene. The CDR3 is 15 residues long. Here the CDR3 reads CASSLDWQGLREQYF. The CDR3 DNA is TGTGCCAGCAGCTTAGACTGGCAGGGGCTGAGGGAGCAGTACTTC.

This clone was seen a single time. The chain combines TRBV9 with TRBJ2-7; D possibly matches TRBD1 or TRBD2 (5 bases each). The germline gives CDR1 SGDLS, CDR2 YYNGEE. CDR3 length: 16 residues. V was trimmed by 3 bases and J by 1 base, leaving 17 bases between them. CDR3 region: CASSARSSGSSYEQYF. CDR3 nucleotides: TGTGCCAGCAGCGCGCGGTCCTCAGGGAGTTCCTACGAGCAGTACTTC. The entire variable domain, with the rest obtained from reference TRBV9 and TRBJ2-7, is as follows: DSGVTQTPKHLITATGQRVTLRCSPRSGDLSVYWYQQSLDQGLQFLIQYYNGEERAKGNILERFSAQQFPDLHSELNLSSLELGDSALYFCASSARSSGSSYEQYFGPGTRLTVT.

The CDR3 DNA sequence: TGTGCCAGCTCACCGGGACAGGGGGTCAACTATGGCTACACCTTC. This sequence encodes CASSPGQGVNYGYTF. The chain is built from TRBV18 and TRBJ1-2; TRBD1 matches 11 bases. Germline CDR1 KGHSH, CDR2 LQKENI. The CDR3 consists of 15 residues. Trimming cost V 3 bases and J 2 bases; bases outside gene matches: 2. The variable domain in full, completed from reference TRBV18 and TRBJ1-2, reads NAGVMQNPRHLVRRRGQEARLRCSPMKGHSHVYWYRQLPEEGLKFMVYLQKENIIDESGMPKERFSAEFPKEGPSILRIQQVVRGDSAAYFCASSPGQGVNYGYTFGSGTRLTVV.

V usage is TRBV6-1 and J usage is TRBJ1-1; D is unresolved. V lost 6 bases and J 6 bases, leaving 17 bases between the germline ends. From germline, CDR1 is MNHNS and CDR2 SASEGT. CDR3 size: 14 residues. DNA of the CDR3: TGTGCCAGCAGGTTTTGGGCGGAAAAACCTGAAGCTTTCTTT. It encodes CASRFWAEKPEAFF.

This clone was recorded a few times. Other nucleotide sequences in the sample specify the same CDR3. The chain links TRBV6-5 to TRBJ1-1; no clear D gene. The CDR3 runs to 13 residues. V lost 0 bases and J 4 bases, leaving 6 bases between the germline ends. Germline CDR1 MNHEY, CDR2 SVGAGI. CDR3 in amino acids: CASSYSGGTEAFF. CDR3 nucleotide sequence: TGTGCCAGCAGTTACTCGGGTGGCACTGAAGCTTTCTTT.